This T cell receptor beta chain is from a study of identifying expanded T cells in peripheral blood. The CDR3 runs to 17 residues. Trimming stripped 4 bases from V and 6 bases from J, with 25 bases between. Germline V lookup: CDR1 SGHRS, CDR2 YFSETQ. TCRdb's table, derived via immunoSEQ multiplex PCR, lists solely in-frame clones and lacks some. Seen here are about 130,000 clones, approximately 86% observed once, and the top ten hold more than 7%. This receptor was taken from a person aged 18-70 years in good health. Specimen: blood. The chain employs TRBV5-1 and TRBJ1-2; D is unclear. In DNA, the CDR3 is TGCGCCAGCAGCCGAAAGGCCTTTTACGGACGGACTAATGGCTACACCTTC. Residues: CASSRKAFYGRTNGYTF. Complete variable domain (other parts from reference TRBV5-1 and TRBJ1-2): KAGVTQTPRYLIKTRGQQVTLSCSPISGHRSVSWYQQTPGQGLQFLFEYFSETQRNKGNFPGRFSGRQFSNSRSEMNVSTLELGDSALYLCASSRKAFYGRTNGYTFGSGTRLTVV.